This TCR beta chain was captured by sequencing in a study of CD8 T cells in ankylosing spondylitis. Study findings and constraints: The authors reported significant enrichment of disease-linked clones in matched ankylosing spondylitis synovial fluid. Ankylosing spondylitis blood appeared to carry a characteristic TCR beta motif of several highly homologous variants. Some of the motif variants had earlier been found in reactive arthritis patients' fluid and blood.

By quantitative 5'-RACE with molecular barcodes, the TCR beta libraries were made. From the 5' RACE reads, TCRdb called clonotypes with MiXCR, one entry per CDR3 protein. The data hold under 300,000 distinct CDR3 sequences, with under 20% observed a single time. At least ten counts were recorded for this clonotype. Its antigen is unknown. Deletions cut 5 bases from V and 4 bases from J, with 14 bases between. CDR3 length equals 15 residues. The chain has TRBV12-3 or TRBV12-4 and TRBJ2-2; D may be TRBD1 (5 bases). The sequence derives from a male donor with ankylosing spondylitis or in good health (not recorded which). Specimen: blood, either unsorted or a sorted T cell fraction (not recorded which). CDR3 sequence: CASSAQAPGTGELFF. Written as DNA, the CDR3 is TGTGCCAGCAGTGCACAGGCCCCGGGCACCGGGGAGCTGTTTTTT.